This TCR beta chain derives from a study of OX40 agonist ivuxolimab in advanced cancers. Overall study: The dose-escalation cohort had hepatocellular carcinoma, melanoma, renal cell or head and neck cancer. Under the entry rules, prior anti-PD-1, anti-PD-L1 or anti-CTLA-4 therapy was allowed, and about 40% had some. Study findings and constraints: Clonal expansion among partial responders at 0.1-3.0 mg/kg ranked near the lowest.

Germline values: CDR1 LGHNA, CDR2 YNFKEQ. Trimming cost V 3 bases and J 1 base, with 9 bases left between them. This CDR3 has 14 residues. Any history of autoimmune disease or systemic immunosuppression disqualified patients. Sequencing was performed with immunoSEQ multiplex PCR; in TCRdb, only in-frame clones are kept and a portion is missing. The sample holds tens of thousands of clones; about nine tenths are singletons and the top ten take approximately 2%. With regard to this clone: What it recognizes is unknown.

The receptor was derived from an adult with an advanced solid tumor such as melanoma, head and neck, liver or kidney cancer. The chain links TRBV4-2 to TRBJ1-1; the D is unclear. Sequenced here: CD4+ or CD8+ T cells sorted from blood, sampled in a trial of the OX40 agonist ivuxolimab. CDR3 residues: CASSQVAGNTEAFF. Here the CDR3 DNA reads TGTGCCAGCAGCCAGGTCGCAGGGAACACTGAAGCTTTCTTT.